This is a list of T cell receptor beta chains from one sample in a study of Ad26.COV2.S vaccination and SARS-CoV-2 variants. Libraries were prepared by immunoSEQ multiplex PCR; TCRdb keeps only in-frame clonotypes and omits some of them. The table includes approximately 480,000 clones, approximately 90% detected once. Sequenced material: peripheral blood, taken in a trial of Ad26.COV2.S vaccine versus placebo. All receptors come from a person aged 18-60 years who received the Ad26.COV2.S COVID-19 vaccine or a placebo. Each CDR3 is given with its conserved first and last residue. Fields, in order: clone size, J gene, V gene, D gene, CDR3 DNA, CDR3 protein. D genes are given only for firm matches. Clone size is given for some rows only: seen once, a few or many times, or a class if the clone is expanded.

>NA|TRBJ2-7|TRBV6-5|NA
TGTGCCAGCGGACGTACGGGGTCGTCGTTTAGCGAGCAGTACTTC
CASGRTGSSFSEQYF
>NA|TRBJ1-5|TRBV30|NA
TGTGCCTGGAAGCGTGGGGGGCAGGGTCAGCCCCAGCATTTT
CAWKRGGQGQPQHF
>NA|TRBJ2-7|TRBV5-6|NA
TGTGCCAGCAGCTTGCTAAGACAGCCCCGAGAGGCCGAGCAGTACTTC
CASSLLRQPREAEQYF
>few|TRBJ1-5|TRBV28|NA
TGTGCCAGCAGTTTTAATCTGATCCCGCATTTT
CASSFNLIPHF
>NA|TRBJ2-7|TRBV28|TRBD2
TGTGCCACCGCTGGACTAGCGGGAGGAATCCCCCACGAGCAGTACTTC
CATAGLAGGIPHEQYF
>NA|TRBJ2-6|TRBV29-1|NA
TGCAGCGTTGTTGGAGGTCCCGGGGCCAACGTCCTGACTTTC
CSVVGGPGANVLTF
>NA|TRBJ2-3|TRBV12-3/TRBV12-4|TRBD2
TGTGCCAGCAGCATGAGCGGGGACGATACGCAGTATTTT
CASSMSGDDTQYF
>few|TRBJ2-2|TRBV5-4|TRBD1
TGTGCCAGCAGCCGACAGGGCGGCACCGGGGAGCTGTTTTTT
CASSRQGGTGELFF
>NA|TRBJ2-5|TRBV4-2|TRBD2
TGTGCCAGCAGCCTCGGCACCGGGACTAGAGGGGGAGAGACCCAGTACTTC
CASSLGTGTRGGETQYF
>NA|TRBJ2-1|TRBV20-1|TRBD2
TGCAGTGCTAGTTTCGGCGGGAGCTCCTACAATGAGCAGTTCTTC
CSASFGGSSYNEQFF
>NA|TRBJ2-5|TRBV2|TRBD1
TGTGCCAGCATGCCCGACAGGGGGAAAGAGACCCAGTACTTC
CASMPDRGKETQYF
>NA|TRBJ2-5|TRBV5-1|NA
TGCGCCAGCAGCTACAGGGTCGGCTGGAAAGAGACCCAGTACTTC
CASSYRVGWKETQYF
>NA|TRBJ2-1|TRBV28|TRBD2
TGTGCCAGCAGTTTCGTGAAGACTAGCGGGAGGCACCTATCATACAATGAGCAGTTCTTC
CASSFVKTSGRHLSYNEQFF
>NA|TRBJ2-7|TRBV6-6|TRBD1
TGTGCCAGCGGCGACAGGGGTGGGTACGAGCAGTACTTC
CASGDRGGYEQYF
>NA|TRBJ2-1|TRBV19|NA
TGTGCCAGTAGTATAATCTGGTCTGCGAATGAGCAGTTCTTC
CASSIIWSANEQFF
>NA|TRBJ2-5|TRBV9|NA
TGTGCCAGCAGCGGCACAGGGCGAGAGACCCAGTACTTC
CASSGTGRETQYF
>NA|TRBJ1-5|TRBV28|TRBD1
TGTGCCAGCATTACAGGGGTTCGGAATCAGCCCCAGCATTTT
CASITGVRNQPQHF
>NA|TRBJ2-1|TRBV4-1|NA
TGCGCCAGCAGCAGGGACGACTACCAATCTGACGAGCAGTTCTTC
CASSRDDYQSDEQFF
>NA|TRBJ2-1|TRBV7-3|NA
TGTGCCAGCAGCCTAGCGCCCGGGGAGCAGTTCTTC
CASSLAPGEQFF
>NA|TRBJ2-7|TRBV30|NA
TGTGCCTGGATCACTCACCGGGACACTCAGTACTTC
CAWITHRDTQYF
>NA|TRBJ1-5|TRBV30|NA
TGTGCCTGGAGTGTACGTCCAGGTACTCAGCCCCAGCATTTT
CAWSVRPGTQPQHF
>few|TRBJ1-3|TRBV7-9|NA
TGTGCCAGCAGCTCACCGCAGGGGACCACTGGAAACACCATATATTTT
CASSSPQGTTGNTIYF
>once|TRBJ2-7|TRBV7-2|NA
TGTGCCAGCAGCGCAGTGGGGGGACCCTACGAGCAGTACTTC
CASSAVGGPYEQYF
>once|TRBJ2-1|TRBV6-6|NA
TGTGCCAGCTATCAAGGAATCAATGAGCAGTTCTTC
CASYQGINEQFF
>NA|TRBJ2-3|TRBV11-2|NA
TGTGCCAGCAGCTTACCGAGTGGTACGGGCACAGATACGCAGTATTTT
CASSLPSGTGTDTQYF
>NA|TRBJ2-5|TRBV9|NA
TGTGCCAGCAGCGCCCAAGAGACCCAGTACTTC
CASSAQETQYF
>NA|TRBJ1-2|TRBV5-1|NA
TGCGCCAGCAGCTTTGCCCCATTC
CASSFAPF
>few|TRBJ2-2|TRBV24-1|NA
TGTGCCACCAGTATAACCGGGGAGCTGTTTTTT
CATSITGELFF
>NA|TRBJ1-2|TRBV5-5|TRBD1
TGTGCCAGCAGCCGCGGACAGGCAGTCTATGGCTACACCTTC
CASSRGQAVYGYTF
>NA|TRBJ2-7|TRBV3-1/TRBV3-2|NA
TGTGCCAGCAGCCATCTGGGACCTTTACAGTACTTC
CASSHLGPLQYF
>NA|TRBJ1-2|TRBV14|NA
TGTGCCAGCAGCCAGGCGGGTTATTTCTATGGCTACACCTTC
CASSQAGYFYGYTF
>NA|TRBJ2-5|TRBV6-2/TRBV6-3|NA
TGTGCCAGCAGCAGACAAGAGACCCAGTACTTC
CASSRQETQYF